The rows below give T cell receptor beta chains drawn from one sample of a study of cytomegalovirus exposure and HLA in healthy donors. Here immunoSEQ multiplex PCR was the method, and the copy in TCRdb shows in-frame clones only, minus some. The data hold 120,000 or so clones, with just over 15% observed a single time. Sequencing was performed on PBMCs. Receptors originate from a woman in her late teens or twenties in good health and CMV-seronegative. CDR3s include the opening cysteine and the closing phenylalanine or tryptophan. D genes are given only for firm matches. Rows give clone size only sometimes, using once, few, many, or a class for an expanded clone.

CASSYRGDSNQPQHF TGTGCCAGCAGTTACAGGGGTGATAGCAATCAGCCCCAGCATTTT TRBJ1-5 TRBV6-5 few NA
CASSSRGSTAYEQYF TGTGCCAGCAGCTCCAGAGGGTCTACCGCCTACGAGCAGTACTTC TRBJ2-7 TRBV7-9 few NA
CASNPYQGATNEKLFF TGTGCCAGCAACCCGTATCAGGGGGCAACTAATGAAAAACTGTTTTTT TRBJ1-4 TRBV28 few TRBD1
CASSLDQDSYYEQYF TGCGCCAGCAGCTTGGATCAGGACAGCTACTACGAGCAGTACTTC TRBJ2-7 TRBV5-1 few NA
CASSQDKRVSGELFF TGCGCCAGCAGCCAAGATAAGAGGGTCTCCGGGGAGCTGTTTTTT TRBJ2-2 TRBV4-3 NA NA
CASKGDAGELFF TGTGCCAGCAAGGGGGATGCCGGGGAGCTGTTTTTT TRBJ2-2 TRBV2 NA NA
CASSEYGGTTEAFF TGCGCCAGCAGTGAGTACGGGGGGACCACTGAAGCTTTCTTT TRBJ1-1 TRBV10-2 few NA
CASSETGVFTDTQYF TGTGCCAGCAGTGAAACAGGGGTCTTCACAGATACGCAGTATTTT TRBJ2-3 TRBV2 few TRBD1
CASSTRGLAERPQFF TGTGCCAGCAGCACGAGAGGACTAGCGGAAAGACCGCAGTTCTTC TRBJ2-1 TRBV7-2 NA TRBD2
CAWSVGTPNEEKLFF TGTGCCTGGAGTGTGGGGACACCTAACGAGGAAAAACTGTTTTTT TRBJ1-4 TRBV30 few NA
CASMDRGFPRNEQFF TGTGCCAGCATGGATCGAGGGTTCCCGAGGAATGAGCAGTTCTTC TRBJ2-1 TRBV2 NA NA
CASRDRFQRDTQYF TGCGCCAGCAGGGACAGGTTCCAACGGGATACGCAGTATTTT TRBJ2-3 TRBV10-2 NA TRBD1
CASIRGNIQYF TGTGCCAGCATAAGGGGTAACATTCAGTACTTC TRBJ2-4 TRBV27 few NA
CASSWAGGRETQYF TGTGCCAGCAGCTGGGCGGGAGGGCGAGAGACCCAGTACTTC TRBJ2-5 TRBV11-2 few TRBD2
CASSHSSGLETQYF TGTGCCAGCAGTCACTCCTCCGGACTGGAGACCCAGTACTTC TRBJ2-5 TRBV28 NA NA
CASSSGGQGPNQPQHF TGTGCCAGCAGCTCAGGTGGACAGGGCCCTAATCAGCCCCAGCATTTT TRBJ1-5 TRBV7-9 few TRBD1
CATLDRTGNTIYF TGTGCCACCCTCGACAGGACCGGAAACACCATATATTTT TRBJ1-3 TRBV28 NA NA
CASSRPGQGLGGYTF TGTGCCAGCAGTCGACCGGGACAGGGACTAGGGGGCTACACCTTC TRBJ1-2 TRBV28 few TRBD1
CASSFSGRHEQYF TGTGCCAGCAGTTTTTCAGGGAGGCACGAGCAGTACTTC TRBJ2-7 TRBV27 few NA
CASSFRDTDTQYF TGTGCCAGCAGCTTCAGGGATACAGATACGCAGTATTTT TRBJ2-3 TRBV25-1 few NA
CAWSVAAGIGYGYTF TGTGCCTGGAGTGTCGCGGCCGGGATAGGCTATGGCTACACCTTC TRBJ1-2 TRBV30 few NA
CASSLGDRRYEQYF TGTGCCAGCAGTCTAGGGGACAGGAGGTACGAGCAGTACTTC TRBJ2-7 TRBV21-1 NA NA
CASSPESGRSYEQFF TGTGCCAGCAGCCCGGAGTCCGGGAGATCCTATGAGCAGTTCTTC TRBJ2-1 TRBV5-4 NA NA
CASRTSSYEQYF TGTGCCAGCAGGACTAGCTCCTACGAGCAGTACTTC TRBJ2-7 TRBV2 NA NA